The 2 T cell receptor beta chains below all came from one sample that was sequenced in a study of T cells in Graves' hyperthyroidism and ophthalmopathy. It was RNA transcripts that yielded the amplified TCR beta CDR3 regions. HTBI primers were used for first-round RT-PCR of the TCR CDR3. TCRdb re-analysed the multiplex PCR reads in MiXCR, keeping a single row per CDR3 protein. Among some 490,000 distinct CDR3 sequences listed, 20% to 25% were seen once. The sample was blood. The receptors come from a woman aged 70-85 years with Graves' ophthalmopathy.

This chain connects TRBV5-1 to TRBJ1-3; no reliable D call. Trimming cost V 3 bases and J 4 bases, with 11 bases left between them. This CDR3 contains 14 residues. Per the germline V gene, CDR1 is SGHRS and CDR2 is YFSETQ. Here the CDR3 reads CASSSSGRGNTIYF. The CDR3 bases are TGCGCCAGCAGCTCGAGCGGGCGAGGAAACACCATATATTTT.

This clonotype occurred a few times. The rearrangement links TRBV11-2 to TRBJ2-5; possibly TRBD2 for D (6 bases). The CDR3 is 14 amino acids. Germline-derived CDR1 and CDR2 are SGHAT and FQNNGV. Trimming left V 2 bases short and J 5 bases short, with 12 bases between. The CDR3 coding sequence is TGTGCCAGCAGCTTAAGGAGGGTTTTGGAGACCCAGTACTTC. Amino acid sequence: CASSLRRVLETQYF.